This T cell receptor beta chain was documented in a study of blood T cell repertoires in COVID-19. About the study: Samples representing acute and convalescent COVID-19 were sourced from the United States, Italy and Spain.

This table comes from immunoSEQ multiplex PCR, and its TCRdb copy is limited to in-frame clones, with some not included. The sample holds about 210,000 clones, roughly 82% seen once. Germline V gives CDR1 SQVTM, CDR2 ANQGSEA. The length of the CDR3 is 15 residues. After removal of 1 base from V and 0 bases from J, the junction contained 5 bases not matched to a gene. V and J are TRBV29-1 and TRBJ2-7; 8 nucleotides line up with TRBD1. The receptor comes from a middle-aged woman with acute or convalescent COVID-19. The specimen was peripheral blood. The CDR3 DNA sequence: TGCAGCGTTGAAGTCGCAGGGGGCAGCTCCTACGAGCAGTACTTC. Protein sequence: CSVEVAGGSSYEQYF.